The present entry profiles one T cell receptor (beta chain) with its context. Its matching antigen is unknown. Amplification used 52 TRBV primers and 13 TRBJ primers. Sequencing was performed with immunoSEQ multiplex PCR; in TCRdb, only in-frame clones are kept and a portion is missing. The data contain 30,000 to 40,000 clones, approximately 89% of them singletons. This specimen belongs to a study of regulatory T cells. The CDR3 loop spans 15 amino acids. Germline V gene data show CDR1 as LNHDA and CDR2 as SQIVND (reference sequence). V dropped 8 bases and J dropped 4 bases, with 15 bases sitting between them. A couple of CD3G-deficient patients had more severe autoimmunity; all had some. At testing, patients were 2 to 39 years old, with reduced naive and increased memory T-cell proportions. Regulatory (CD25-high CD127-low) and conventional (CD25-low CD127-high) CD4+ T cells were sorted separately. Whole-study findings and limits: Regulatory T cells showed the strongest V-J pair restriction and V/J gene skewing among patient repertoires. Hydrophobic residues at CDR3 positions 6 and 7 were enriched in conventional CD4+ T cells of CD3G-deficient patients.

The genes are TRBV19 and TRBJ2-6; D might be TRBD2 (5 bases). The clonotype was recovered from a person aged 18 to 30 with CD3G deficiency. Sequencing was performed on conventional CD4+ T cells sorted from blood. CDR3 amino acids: CASGRAGRGANVLTF. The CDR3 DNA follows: TGTGCCAGTGGTCGCGCGGGTAGGGGGGCCAACGTCCTGACTTTC.